The clone carrying this TCR beta chain was seen more than once but under ten times. CDR3 size: 17 residues. Unmatched junction bases numbered 12, after V lost 1 base and J lost 8 bases. Germline CDR1 and CDR2: SGHTA and FQGNSA. The sample is drawn from a study of T cell changes during pregnancy in multiple sclerosis. Generated by immunoSEQ multiplex PCR, the TCRdb table keeps only in-frame clones and is missing some. Counted here are approximately 24,000 clones, around 90% occurring once; the ten biggest clones make up about 1%. The receptor's source is a female donor in good health, enrolled as a control in a pregnancy study. This chain connects TRBV7-2 to TRBJ2-1; 9 bases fit TRBD2. This material consisted of CD4+ T cells from peripheral blood mononuclear cells, taken in the second trimester of pregnancy. CDR3 in amino acids: CASSLVGAGGPGDEQFF. In DNA, the CDR3 is TGTGCCAGCAGCTTAGTTGGGGCGGGAGGGCCCGGCGATGAGCAGTTCTTC.